This T cell receptor beta chain comes out of a study of blood T cells in healthy people across ages. General study findings and limits: Roughly linear age-related decline in beta diversity appeared, significant by age about 37.

Details on this clonotype: Its target is not known.

Together with a sample-barcoded 5' primer, a J-beta primer mix was included in a second PCR lasting about 6 to 11 cycles. Each CDR3 protein gets one entry after TCRdb re-called the 5' RACE reads with MiXCR. The table records some 780,000 distinct CDR3 sequences, roughly 56% of them present only once. Trimming at V came to 6 bases and at J to 2 bases, leaving 14 bases not matched to a gene. The CDR3 loop spans 17 amino acids. Germline assignment: CDR1 LGHNT and CDR2 FRNRAP. This sequence originates from a man aged 35-49 years in good health. The material sequenced was blood. The chain has TRBV12-5 and TRBJ2-3; 7 bases align to TRBD2. The CDR3 sequence: CASGPRSGKGITDTQYF. DNA of the CDR3: TGTGCTAGTGGACCTAGGAGCGGGAAAGGAATCACAGATACGCAGTATTTT.